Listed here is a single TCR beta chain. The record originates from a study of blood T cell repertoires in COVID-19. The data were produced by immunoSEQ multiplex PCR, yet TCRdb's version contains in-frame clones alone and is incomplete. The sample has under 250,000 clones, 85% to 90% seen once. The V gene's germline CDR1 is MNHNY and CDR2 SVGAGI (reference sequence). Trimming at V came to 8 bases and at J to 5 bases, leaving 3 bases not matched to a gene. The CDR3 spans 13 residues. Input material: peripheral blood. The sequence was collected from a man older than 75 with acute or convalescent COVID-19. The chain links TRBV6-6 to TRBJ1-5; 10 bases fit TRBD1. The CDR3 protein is CASGTGEHQPQHF. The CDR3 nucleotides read TGTGCCAGCGGGACAGGGGAACATCAGCCCCAGCATTTT.